The T cell receptor beta chain described here comes from a study of blood T cell repertoires in COVID-19. Study information: The United States, Italy and Spain supplied acute and convalescent COVID-19 samples. T cells, B-cell-depleted T cells, or PBMCs supplied cDNA or gDNA.

Authors' data handling: Reference gene primer amplification in the assay estimated nucleated cell counts. The method was immunoSEQ multiplex PCR; TCRdb's version includes in-frame clones alone and lacks a portion of them. That table supplies the V and J calls and clone size; D and trimming were determined from the DNA. Of tens of thousands of clones in the sample, about 88% were seen once. Sequenced: peripheral blood. This receptor was identified in a human donor with acute or convalescent COVID-19. The donor label of this sample is uncertain.

In DNA form, the CDR3 reads TGCGCCAGCAGCTTTCCGGGAAACACCATATATTTT. Protein sequence: CASSFPGNTIYF. The gene calls are TRBV5-1 and TRBJ1-3; the D is unclear. The germline CDR1 and CDR2 sequences are SGHRS and YFSETQ. This CDR3 has 12 residues. Trimming took off 2 bases at V and 4 bases at J, with 4 bases between the two ends.